One T cell receptor beta chain is described in this entry. The antigen is not known. RNA transcripts gave rise to amplified TCR beta CDR3 regions. Initially, a first-round RT-PCR of the TCR CDR3 employed the HTBI primer set. TCRdb recomputed calls from the multiplex PCR reads with MiXCR, one row per CDR3 protein. The data contain more than 500,000 distinct CDR3 sequences, 15% to 20% of them singletons. The CDR3 runs to 9 residues. V was clipped by 5 bases and J by 13 bases, with 8 bases between them. The germline gives CDR1 PRHDT, CDR2 FYEKMQ (reference sequence). These data belong to a study of T cells in Graves' hyperthyroidism and ophthalmopathy. Overall study results and limits: Blood held most thyroid clonotypes expanded above 0.001 frequency.

If no ophthalmopathy progression occurred within 18 months, Graves' hyperthyroidism was stable. Lactation, pregnancy, other autoimmune disease or uncontrolled infection excluded patients. The chain is built from TRBV13 and TRBJ2-5; D unresolved. The sequence was obtained from a woman aged 25 to 39 with Graves' hyperthyroidism. The sequencing sample was made of blood. The CDR3 loop is CASSHPPYF. DNA for the CDR3: TGTGCCAGCAGCCACCCCCCGTACTTC.